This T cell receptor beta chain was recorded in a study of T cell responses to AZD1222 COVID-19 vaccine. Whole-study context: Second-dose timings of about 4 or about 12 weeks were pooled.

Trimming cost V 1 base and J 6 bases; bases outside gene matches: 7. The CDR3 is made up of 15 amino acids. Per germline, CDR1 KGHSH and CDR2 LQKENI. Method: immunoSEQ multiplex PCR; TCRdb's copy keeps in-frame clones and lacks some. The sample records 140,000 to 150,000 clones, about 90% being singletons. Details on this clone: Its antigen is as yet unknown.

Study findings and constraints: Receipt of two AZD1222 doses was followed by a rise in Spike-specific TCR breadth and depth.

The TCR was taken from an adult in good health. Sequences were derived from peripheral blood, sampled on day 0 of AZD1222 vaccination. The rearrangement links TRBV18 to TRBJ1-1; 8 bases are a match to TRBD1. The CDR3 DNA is TGTGCCAGCTCACCACAAGGAACGGACAGGGCTGAAGCTTTCTTT. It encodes CASSPQGTDRAEAFF.